Listed here are 12 T cell receptor beta chains from one sample, sequenced in a study of technical replicates of blood from a few donors. The table came from immunoSEQ multiplex PCR; TCRdb's copy has only in-frame clones and leaves some out. The data show some 80,000 clones, with around 97% seen just once and approximately 0.18% held by the top ten. Sample: T cells isolated from PBMCs. Receptors were obtained from a human donor in good health.

V and J are TRBV11-2 and TRBJ2-7; D might be TRBD1 (6 bases). The CDR3 is 16 residues long. The V end lost 3 bases, the J end lost 3 bases, and 18 bases lay between the germline ends. The germline gives CDR1 SGHAT, CDR2 FQNNGV. The chain's CDR3 is CASSFAVGAISYEQYF. The CDR3 DNA follows: TGTGCCAGCAGCTTCGCAGTGGGGGCGATAAGCTACGAGCAGTACTTC.

The DNA for the CDR3 is TGTGCCAGCAGTCCCGCCACTAGCGTCGAGCAGTACTTC. This gives the protein CASSPATSVEQYF. V usage is TRBV27 and J usage is TRBJ2-7; 7 bases fit TRBD2. Germline V CDR1 and CDR2: MNHEY, SMNVEV (reference sequence). This CDR3 comprises 13 residues. V gave up 5 bases and J gave up 6 bases; unmatched junction bases: 7.

V and J are TRBV5-1 and TRBJ2-6; 7 bases fit TRBD1. V lost 3 bases and J lost 0; bases outside the gene matches: 6. Germline V gene data show CDR1 as SGHRS and CDR2 as YFSETQ. The CDR3 totals 17 residues. This chain's CDR3 is CASSWDSGHSGANVLTF. The CDR3 DNA reads as TGCGCCAGCAGCTGGGACAGTGGACACTCTGGGGCCAACGTCCTGACTTTC.

The chain combines TRBV5-1 with TRBJ2-7, with 8 bases matching TRBD1. The germline V gene has CDR1 SGHRS and CDR2 YFSETQ. The CDR3 consists of 15 residues. The V gene end was trimmed by 2 bases and the J gene end by 3 bases; junction bases not matched to a gene: 7. The CDR3 here is CASSLQPGGFYEQYF. As DNA, the CDR3 is TGCGCCAGCAGCTTACAACCAGGGGGCTTCTACGAGCAGTACTTC.

The chain carries TRBV27 and TRBJ2-6; no reliable D call. The V end lost 7 bases, the J end lost 2 bases, and 12 bases lay between the germline ends. Germline CDR1 reads MNHEY; CDR2 reads SMNVEV (reference sequence). The length of the CDR3 is 15 residues. CDR3 loop: CASMSQQAGANVLTF. In DNA, the CDR3 is TGTGCCAGCATGAGTCAGCAGGCTGGGGCCAACGTCCTGACTTTC.

This sequence joins TRBV4-1 and TRBJ2-2, with a weak D call TRBD1 (5 bases). Germline V CDR1 and CDR2: MGHRA, YSYEKL. The CDR3 contains 14 residues. Trimming took off 3 bases at V and 4 bases at J, with 9 bases between the two ends. CDR3 region: CASSQLRVTGELFF. CDR3 nucleotide sequence: TGCGCCAGCAGCCAGCTCAGGGTCACCGGGGAGCTGTTTTTT.

This chain links TRBV28 with TRBJ1-2; the D is unclear. This CDR3 spans 13 amino acids. V gave up 5 bases and J gave up 6 bases, with 13 bases separating them. The germline gives CDR1 MDHEN, CDR2 SYDVKM. CDR3 sequence reads: CASSPTTTNGYTF. DNA for the CDR3: TGTGCCAGCAGTCCGACAACGACGAATGGCTACACCTTC.

This chain joins TRBV7-9 and TRBJ1-5; D ambiguous. Germline loops: CDR1 SEHNR, CDR2 FQNEAQ (reference sequence). The CDR3 has 15 amino acids. V was cut by 1 base and J by 2 bases, with 9 bases left in between. DNA for the CDR3: TGTGCCAGCAGCTTAGGATCGCAGGGCAATCAGCCCCAGCATTTT. Amino acids: CASSLGSQGNQPQHF.

The genes are TRBV1 and TRBJ1-4; TRBD1, the D gene given by the table, was not confirmed from the DNA. TRBV1 is an annotated pseudogene. The CDR3 is 14 amino acids. DNA for the CDR3: TGCACCAGCAGTTCGGGACAGAATAATGAAAAACTGTTTTTT. This gives the protein CTSSSGQNNEKLFF.

The rearrangement links TRBV2 to TRBJ2-7; a possible D gene is TRBD2 (5 bases). The V and J ends lost 6 bases and 6 bases respectively, with 9 bases between them. The CDR3 contains 11 residues. Germline CDR1 SNHLY, CDR2 FYNNEI. CDR3 DNA sequence: TGTGCCAGCAGGGGAGTCTCCGAGCAGTACTTC. Amino acid sequence: CASRGVSEQYF.

This chain joins TRBV19 and TRBJ1-2; D perhaps matches TRBD1 (5 bases). Germline values: CDR1 LNHDA, CDR2 SQIVND (reference sequence). V lost 5 bases and J 8 bases, leaving 30 bases between the germline ends. The CDR3 has 18 residues. CDR3 nucleotide sequence: TGTGCCAGTAGTCCACGGGGGAGGACCGGGCGGATTTTAGGGGGCTACACCTTC. Its translation: CASSPRGRTGRILGGYTF.

This chain uses TRBV5-1 with TRBJ2-3; tentatively, D is TRBD1 (6 bases). Germline CDR1 and CDR2: SGHRS and YFSETQ. V was shortened by 1 base and J by 4 bases, with 13 bases between the two germline ends. This CDR3 region has 15 residues. The CDR3 loop is CASSLTDRRSDTQYF. The CDR3 DNA sequence: TGCGCCAGCAGCTTGACGGACAGACGATCAGATACGCAGTATTTT.